This T cell receptor beta chain was sequenced in a study of blood T cell repertoires in COVID-19. Study context: Acute and convalescent COVID-19 specimens originated in the United States, Italy and Spain. T cells, B-cell-depleted T cells, or PBMCs provided the cDNA or gDNA that served as material.

The CDR3 loop spans 16 amino acids. CDR1 is MNHEY and CDR2 is SVGAGI in the germline V gene. V shed 1 base and J 4 bases; nucleotides not matched to a gene: 6. In the study's own analysis: For nucleated cells, counts were estimated from reference gene primer amplification. Profiled with immunoSEQ multiplex PCR; TCRdb holds only in-frame clones, not every one. V, J and clone size were drawn from that table, and D and trimming were deduced from the DNA. This table has around 65,000 clones, about three quarters appearing once. The clonotype was recovered from a man aged 80 or over with acute or convalescent COVID-19. Sequencing used peripheral blood. This sequence joins TRBV6-5 and TRBJ1-2; 10 positions agree with TRBD1. For the CDR3, the DNA is TGTGCCAGCAGTTACTTAAGGACAGGGGGGAGCTATGGCTACACCTTC. Encoded protein: CASSYLRTGGSYGYTF.